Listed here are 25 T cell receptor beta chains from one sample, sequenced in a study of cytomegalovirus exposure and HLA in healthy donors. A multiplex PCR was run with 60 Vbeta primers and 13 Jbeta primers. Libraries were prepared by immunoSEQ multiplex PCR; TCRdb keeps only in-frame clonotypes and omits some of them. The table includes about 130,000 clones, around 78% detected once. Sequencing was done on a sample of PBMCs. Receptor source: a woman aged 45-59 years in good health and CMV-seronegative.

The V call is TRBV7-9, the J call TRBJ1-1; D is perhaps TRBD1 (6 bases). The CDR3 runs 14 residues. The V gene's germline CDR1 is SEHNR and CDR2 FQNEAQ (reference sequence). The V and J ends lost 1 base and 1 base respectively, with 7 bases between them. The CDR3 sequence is CASSLGTANTEAFF. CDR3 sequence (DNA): TGTGCCAGCAGCTTAGGGACAGCGAACACTGAAGCTTTCTTT.

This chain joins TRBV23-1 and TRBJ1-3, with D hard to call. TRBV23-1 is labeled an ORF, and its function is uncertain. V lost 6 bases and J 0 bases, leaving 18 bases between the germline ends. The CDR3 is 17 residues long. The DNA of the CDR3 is TGCGCCAGCAGCCAACGGCGGTCCTCTCGCTCTGGAAACACCATATATTTT. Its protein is CASSQRRSSRSGNTIYF.

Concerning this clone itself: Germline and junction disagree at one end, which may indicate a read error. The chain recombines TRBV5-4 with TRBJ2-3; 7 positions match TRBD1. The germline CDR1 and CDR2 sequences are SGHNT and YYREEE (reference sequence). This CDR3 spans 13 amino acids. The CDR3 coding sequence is TGTGCCAGCACCTTGGGACAGACAGATACGCAGTATTTT. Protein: CASTLGQTDTQYF.

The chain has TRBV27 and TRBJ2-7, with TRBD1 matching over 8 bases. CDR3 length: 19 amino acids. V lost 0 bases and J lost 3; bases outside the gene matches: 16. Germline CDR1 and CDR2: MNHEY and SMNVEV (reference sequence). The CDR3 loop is CASSLSRSRPKDRDYEQYF. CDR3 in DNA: TGTGCCAGCAGTTTATCGCGCAGCCGCCCCAAGGACAGGGACTACGAGCAGTACTTC.

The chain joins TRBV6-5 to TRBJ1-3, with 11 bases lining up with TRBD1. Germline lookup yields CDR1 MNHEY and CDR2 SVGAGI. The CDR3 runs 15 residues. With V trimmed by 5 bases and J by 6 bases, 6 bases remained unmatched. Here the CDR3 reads CASSPPGQGENTIYF. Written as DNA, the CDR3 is TGTGCCAGCAGTCCCCCGGGACAGGGGGAAAACACCATATATTTT.

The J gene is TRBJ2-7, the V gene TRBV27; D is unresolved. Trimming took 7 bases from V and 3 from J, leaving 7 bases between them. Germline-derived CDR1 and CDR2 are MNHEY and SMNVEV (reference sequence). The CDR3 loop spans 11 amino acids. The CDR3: CASTSFYEQYF. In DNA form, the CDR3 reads TGTGCCAGCACCTCCTTCTACGAGCAGTACTTC.

The CDR3: CASRVDSLYNEQFF. The CDR3 region has the DNA TGCGCCAGCAGGGTGGATAGCCTCTACAATGAGCAGTTCTTC. The rearrangement uses TRBV5-1 and TRBJ2-1; D remains unclear. CDR3 length equals 14 residues. Germline V gene data show CDR1 as SGHRS and CDR2 as YFSETQ. The germline V and J ends were trimmed by 5 bases and 3 bases, with 12 bases remaining between them.

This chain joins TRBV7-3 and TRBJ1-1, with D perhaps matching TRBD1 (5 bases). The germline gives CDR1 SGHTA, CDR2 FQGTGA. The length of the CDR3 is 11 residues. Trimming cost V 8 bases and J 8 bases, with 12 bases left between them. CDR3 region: CASRGGVEAFF. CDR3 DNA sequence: TGTGCCAGCCGGGGGGGGGTCGAAGCTTTCTTT.

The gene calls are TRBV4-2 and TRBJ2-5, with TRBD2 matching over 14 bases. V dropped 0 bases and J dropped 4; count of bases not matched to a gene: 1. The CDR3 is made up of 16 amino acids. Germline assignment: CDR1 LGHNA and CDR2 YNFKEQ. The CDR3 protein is CASSQDGLAGGETQYF. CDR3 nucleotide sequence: TGTGCCAGCAGCCAAGATGGACTAGCGGGAGGAGAGACCCAGTACTTC.

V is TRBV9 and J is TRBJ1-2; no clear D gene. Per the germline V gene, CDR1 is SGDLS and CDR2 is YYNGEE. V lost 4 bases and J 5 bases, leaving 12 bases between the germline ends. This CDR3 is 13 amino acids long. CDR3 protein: CASSPYSAYGYTF. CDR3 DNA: TGTGCCAGCAGCCCATACAGTGCATATGGCTACACCTTC.

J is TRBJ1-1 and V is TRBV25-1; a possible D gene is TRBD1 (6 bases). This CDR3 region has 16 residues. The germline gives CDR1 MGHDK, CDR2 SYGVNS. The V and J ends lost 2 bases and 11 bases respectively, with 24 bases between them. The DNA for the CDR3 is TGTGCCAGCAGTGAAACCCTGGTGGGGGGGGCCACGAGGGCTTTCTTT. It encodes CASSETLVGGATRAFF.

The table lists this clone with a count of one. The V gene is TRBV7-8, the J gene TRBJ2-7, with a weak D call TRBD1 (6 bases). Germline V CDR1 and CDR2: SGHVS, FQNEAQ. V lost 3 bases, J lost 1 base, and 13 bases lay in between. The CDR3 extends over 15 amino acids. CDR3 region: CASSFPGDLSYEQYV. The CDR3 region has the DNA TGTGCCAGCAGCTTCCCAGGGGATCTGTCCTACGAGCAGTACGTC.

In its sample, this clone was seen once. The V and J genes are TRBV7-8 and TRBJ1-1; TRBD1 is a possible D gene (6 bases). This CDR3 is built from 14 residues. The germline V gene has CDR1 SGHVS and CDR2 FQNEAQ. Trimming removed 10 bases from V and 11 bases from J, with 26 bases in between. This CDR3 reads CANLQDSSGCGAFF. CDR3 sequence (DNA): TGTGCCAACCTTCAGGACAGCTCGGGTTGCGGGGCTTTCTTT.

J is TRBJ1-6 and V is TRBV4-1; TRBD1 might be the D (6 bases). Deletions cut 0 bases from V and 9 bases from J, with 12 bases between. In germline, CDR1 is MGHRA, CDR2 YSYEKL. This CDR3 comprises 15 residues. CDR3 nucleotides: TGCGCCAGCAGCCAAGAAACAGGGTTGAGTTCACCCCTCCACTTT. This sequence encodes CASSQETGLSSPLHF.

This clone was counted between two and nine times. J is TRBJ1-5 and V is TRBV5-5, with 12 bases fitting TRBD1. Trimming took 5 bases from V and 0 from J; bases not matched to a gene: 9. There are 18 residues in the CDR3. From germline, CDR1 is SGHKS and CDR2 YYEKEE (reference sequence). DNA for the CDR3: TGTGCCAGCAGGTCCCAAGGGACAGGGGGCTATAGCAATCAGCCCCAGCATTTT. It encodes CASRSQGTGGYSNQPQHF.

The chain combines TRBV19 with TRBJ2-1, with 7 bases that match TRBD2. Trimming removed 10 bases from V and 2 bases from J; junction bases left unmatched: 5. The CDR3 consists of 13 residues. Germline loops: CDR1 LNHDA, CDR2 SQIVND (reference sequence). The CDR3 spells CATGGNTYNEQFF. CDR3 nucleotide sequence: TGTGCCACCGGGGGGAACACCTACAATGAGCAGTTCTTC.

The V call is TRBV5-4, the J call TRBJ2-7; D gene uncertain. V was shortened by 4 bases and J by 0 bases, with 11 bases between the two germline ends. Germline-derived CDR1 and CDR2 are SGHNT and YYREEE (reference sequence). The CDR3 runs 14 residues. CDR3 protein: CASSPDTFSYEQYF. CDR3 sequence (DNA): TGTGCCAGCAGCCCCGACACGTTCTCCTACGAGCAGTACTTC.

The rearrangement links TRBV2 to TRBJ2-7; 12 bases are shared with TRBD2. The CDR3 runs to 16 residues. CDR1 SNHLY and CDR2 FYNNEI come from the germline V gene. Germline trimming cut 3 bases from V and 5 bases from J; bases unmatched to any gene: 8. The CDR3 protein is CASSEASGRALNEQYV. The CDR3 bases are TGTGCCAGCAGTGAGGCTAGCGGGAGGGCCCTCAACGAGCAGTACGTC.

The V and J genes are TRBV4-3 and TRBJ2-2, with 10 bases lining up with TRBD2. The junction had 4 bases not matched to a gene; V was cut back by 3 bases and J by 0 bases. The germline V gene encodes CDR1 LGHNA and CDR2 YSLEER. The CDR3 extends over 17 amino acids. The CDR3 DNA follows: TGCGCCAGCAGCCATTTCGGACTAGCGGCGAACACCGGGGAGCTGTTTTTT. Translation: CASSHFGLAANTGELFF.

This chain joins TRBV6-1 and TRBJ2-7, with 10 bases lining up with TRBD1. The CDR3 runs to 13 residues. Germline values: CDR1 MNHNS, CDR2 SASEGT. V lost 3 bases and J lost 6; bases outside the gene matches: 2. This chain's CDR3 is CASSDRDRGEQYF. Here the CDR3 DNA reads TGTGCCAGCAGTGACCGGGACAGGGGCGAGCAGTACTTC.

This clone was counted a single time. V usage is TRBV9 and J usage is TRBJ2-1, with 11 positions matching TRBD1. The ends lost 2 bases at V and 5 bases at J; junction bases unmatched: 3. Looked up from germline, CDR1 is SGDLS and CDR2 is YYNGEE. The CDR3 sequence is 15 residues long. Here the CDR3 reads CASSVRDRGDNEQFF. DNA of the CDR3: TGTGCCAGCAGCGTGCGGGACAGGGGGGACAATGAGCAGTTCTTC.

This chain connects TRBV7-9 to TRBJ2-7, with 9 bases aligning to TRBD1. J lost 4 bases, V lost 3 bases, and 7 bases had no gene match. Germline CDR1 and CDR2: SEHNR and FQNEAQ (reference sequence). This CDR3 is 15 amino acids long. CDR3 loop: CASSLKGQGRYEQYF. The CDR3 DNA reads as TGTGCCAGCAGCTTGAAGGGACAGGGAAGATACGAGCAGTACTTC. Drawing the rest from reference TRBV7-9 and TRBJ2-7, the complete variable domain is DTGVSQNPRHKITKRGQNVTFRCDPISEHNRLYWYRQTLGQGPEFLTYFQNEAQLEKSRLLSDRFSAERPKGSFSTLEIQRTEQGDSAMYLCASSLKGQGRYEQYFGPGTRLTVT.

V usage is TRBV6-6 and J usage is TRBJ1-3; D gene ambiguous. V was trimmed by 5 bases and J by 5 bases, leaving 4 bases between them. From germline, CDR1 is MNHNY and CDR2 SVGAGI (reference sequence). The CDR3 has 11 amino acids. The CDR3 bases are TGTGCCAGCAGTAGCAGAAACACCATATATTTT. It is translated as CASSSRNTIYF.

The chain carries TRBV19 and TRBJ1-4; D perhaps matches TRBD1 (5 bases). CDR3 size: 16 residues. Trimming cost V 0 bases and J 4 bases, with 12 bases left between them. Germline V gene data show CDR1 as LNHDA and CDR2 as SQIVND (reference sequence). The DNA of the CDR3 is TGTGCCAGTAGTATAGATGGGCAGGGCCTTAATGAAAAACTGTTTTTT. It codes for CASSIDGQGLNEKLFF.

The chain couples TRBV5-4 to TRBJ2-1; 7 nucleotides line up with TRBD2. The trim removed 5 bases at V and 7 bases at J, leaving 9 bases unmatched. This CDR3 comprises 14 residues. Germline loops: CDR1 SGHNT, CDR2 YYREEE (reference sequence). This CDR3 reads CASSSGTTKNEQFF. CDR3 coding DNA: TGTGCCAGCAGTTCCGGGACTACCAAAAATGAGCAGTTCTTC.